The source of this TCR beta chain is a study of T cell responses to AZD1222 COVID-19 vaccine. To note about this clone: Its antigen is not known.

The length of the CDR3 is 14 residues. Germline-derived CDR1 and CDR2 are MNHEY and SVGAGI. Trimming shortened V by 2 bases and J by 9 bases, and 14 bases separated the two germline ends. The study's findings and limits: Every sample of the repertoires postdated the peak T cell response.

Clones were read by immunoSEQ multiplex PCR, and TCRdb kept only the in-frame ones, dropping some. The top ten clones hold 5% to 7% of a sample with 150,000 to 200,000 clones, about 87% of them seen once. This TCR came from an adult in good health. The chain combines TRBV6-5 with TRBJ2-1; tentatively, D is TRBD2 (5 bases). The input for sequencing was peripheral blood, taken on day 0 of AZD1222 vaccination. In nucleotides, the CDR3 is TGTGCCAGCAGTTACGTAAATCCGGGGAGTGAGCAGTTCTTC. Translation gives CASSYVNPGSEQFF.